Listed below are T cell receptor beta chains from one sample, sequenced in a study of blood T cell repertoires in COVID-19. Some clones are missing from TCRdb's copy, which holds only in-frame ones; the method was immunoSEQ multiplex PCR. The table lists 380,000 or so clones, about 90% of them singletons, with roughly 1.4% in the top ten. Sequenced input: PBMCs or T cells enriched from blood (not recorded which). These receptors were taken from a man aged 25 to 45 who had recovered from COVID-19. The conserved cysteine and the conserved F or W are not part of the CDR3 here. Each record gives: clone size, V gene, CDR3 length, J gene, CDR3 protein. Only some rows state a clone size, as once, few, many or a class for expanded clones.

clone size: .
V gene: TRBV11-2
CDR3 length: 12
J gene: TRBJ2-2
CDR3 protein: ASSSTGRTGELF

clone size: .
V gene: TRBV7-6
CDR3 length: 13
J gene: TRBJ1-3
CDR3 protein: ASSLGNGQGVPSD

clone size: once
V gene: TRBV2
CDR3 length: 11
J gene: TRBJ2-7
CDR3 protein: ASEGQVRREQY

clone size: .
V gene: TRBV10-2
CDR3 length: 12
J gene: TRBJ1-6
CDR3 protein: ASSGRLYNSPLH

clone size: few
V gene: TRBV19
CDR3 length: 13
J gene: TRBJ1-5
CDR3 protein: ASSTPGDSNQPQH

clone size: .
V gene: TRBV6-1
CDR3 length: 12
J gene: TRBJ1-3
CDR3 protein: ASSDSGEGDTIY

clone size: once
V gene: TRBV25-1
CDR3 length: 14
J gene: TRBJ2-3
CDR3 protein: ASSERRASGPDTQY

clone size: .
V gene: TRBV10-3
CDR3 length: 15
J gene: TRBJ1-1
CDR3 protein: AISESRMAQTPTEAF

clone size: .
V gene: TRBV5-1
CDR3 length: 12
J gene: TRBJ2-7
CDR3 protein: ASSGMGQGYEQY

clone size: .
V gene: TRBV2
CDR3 length: 12
J gene: TRBJ1-4
CDR3 protein: ATQRETGVEKLF

clone size: once
V gene: TRBV15
CDR3 length: 13
J gene: TRBJ1-5
CDR3 protein: ATSGRTASNQPQH

clone size: once
V gene: TRBV7-9
CDR3 length: 13
J gene: TRBJ1-1
CDR3 protein: ASSLAPWQNTEAF

clone size: .
V gene: TRBV7-9
CDR3 length: 15
J gene: TRBJ2-1
CDR3 protein: ASRTAAGASSYNEQF

clone size: .
V gene: TRBV10-3
CDR3 length: 12
J gene: TRBJ2-2
CDR3 protein: AITWDINTGELF